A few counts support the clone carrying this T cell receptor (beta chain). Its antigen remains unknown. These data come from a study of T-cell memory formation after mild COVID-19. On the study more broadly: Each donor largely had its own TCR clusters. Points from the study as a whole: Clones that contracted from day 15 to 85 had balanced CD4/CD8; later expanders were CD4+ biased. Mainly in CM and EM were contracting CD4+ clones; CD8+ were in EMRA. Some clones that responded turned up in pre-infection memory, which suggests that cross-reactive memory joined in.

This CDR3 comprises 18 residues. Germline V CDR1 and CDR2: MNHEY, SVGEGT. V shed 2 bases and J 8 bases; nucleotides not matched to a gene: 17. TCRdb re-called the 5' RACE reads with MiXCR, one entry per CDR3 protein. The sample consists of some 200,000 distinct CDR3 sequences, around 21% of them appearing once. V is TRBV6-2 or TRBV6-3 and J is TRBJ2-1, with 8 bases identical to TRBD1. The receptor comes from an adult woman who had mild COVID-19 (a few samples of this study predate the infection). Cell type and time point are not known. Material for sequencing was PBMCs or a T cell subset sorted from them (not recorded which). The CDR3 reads CASSYETGEGWPGDEQFF. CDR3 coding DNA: TGTGCCAGCAGTTACGAGACAGGGGAAGGGTGGCCTGGCGATGAGCAGTTCTTC.